This is a list of T cell receptor beta chains from one sample in a study of blood T cell repertoires in COVID-19. Libraries were prepared by immunoSEQ multiplex PCR; TCRdb keeps only in-frame clonotypes and omits some of them. Among 95,000 to 120,000 clones, roughly 84% were seen once, and the ten largest hold roughly 8.9%. Sequenced sample: peripheral blood. The source of these receptors is a woman in her 70s who had recovered from COVID-19. Both conserved end residues are part of each CDR3. D genes are given only for firm matches. A row's size may be missing; if present it is once, few, many or a size class.

>TRBJ2-7|once|TRBD2|TRBV5-1
CASSFGGATYEQYF
TGCGCCAGCAGCTTCGGGGGGGCCACCTACGAGCAGTACTTC
>TRBJ2-7|once|TRBD2|TRBV6-2/TRBV6-3
CASSQRWGRPGGYEQYF
TGTGCCAGCAGCCAAAGATGGGGAAGACCGGGGGGCTACGAGCAGTACTTC
>TRBJ2-7|NA|NA|TRBV10-3
CAISNPRAFAYEQYF
TGTGCCATCAGTAATCCCAGGGCGTTCGCCTACGAGCAGTACTTC
>TRBJ2-3|NA|TRBD1|TRBV2
CASTTGTGATDTQYF
TGTGCCAGCACCACCGGGACAGGAGCCACAGATACGCAGTATTTT
>TRBJ2-3|NA|TRBD2|TRBV4-3
CASSWGGSGNTDTQYF
TGCGCCAGCAGCTGGGGCGGGAGTGGGAACACAGATACGCAGTATTTT
>TRBJ1-2|NA|TRBD1|TRBV5-4
CASSPRTGENYGYTF
TGTGCCAGCAGCCCCAGGACAGGGGAAAACTATGGCTACACCTTC
>TRBJ2-3|NA|NA|TRBV4-2
CASSDPGSTDTQYF
TGTGCCAGCAGCGACCCGGGGAGCACAGATACGCAGTATTTT
>TRBJ2-3|NA|TRBD2|TRBV5-8
CASSLGLAGWKDTQYF
TGTGCCAGCAGCTTGGGACTAGCGGGGTGGAAGGATACGCAGTATTTT
>TRBJ1-2|NA|NA|TRBV24-1
CATSDFEEGYTF
TGTGCCACCAGTGATTTTGAGGAGGGCTACACCTTC
>TRBJ2-2|NA|NA|TRBV7-3
CASSLRLAPGELFF
TGTGCCAGCAGCTTAAGACTCGCGCCCGGGGAGCTGTTTTTT
>TRBJ2-7|NA|TRBD2|TRBV18
CASSPLAGVEQYF
TGTGCCAGCTCACCCCTAGCGGGAGTCGAGCAGTACTTC
>TRBJ2-6|NA|TRBD1|TRBV7-3
CASSSPDRAGANVLTF
TGTGCCAGCAGCTCACCGGACAGGGCTGGGGCCAACGTCCTGACTTTC
>TRBJ1-4|NA|NA|TRBV19
CASSIVSRGDEKLFF
TGTGCCAGTAGTATAGTTTCGCGAGGAGATGAAAAACTGTTTTTT
>TRBJ1-4|NA|NA|TRBV6-6
CASSYSAGGGEKLFF
TGTGCCAGCAGTTACTCGGCGGGGGGCGGTGAAAAACTGTTTTTT
>TRBJ1-6|NA|NA|TRBV6-5
CASAIGVSPLHF
TGTGCCAGCGCGATAGGGGTTTCACCCCTCCACTTT